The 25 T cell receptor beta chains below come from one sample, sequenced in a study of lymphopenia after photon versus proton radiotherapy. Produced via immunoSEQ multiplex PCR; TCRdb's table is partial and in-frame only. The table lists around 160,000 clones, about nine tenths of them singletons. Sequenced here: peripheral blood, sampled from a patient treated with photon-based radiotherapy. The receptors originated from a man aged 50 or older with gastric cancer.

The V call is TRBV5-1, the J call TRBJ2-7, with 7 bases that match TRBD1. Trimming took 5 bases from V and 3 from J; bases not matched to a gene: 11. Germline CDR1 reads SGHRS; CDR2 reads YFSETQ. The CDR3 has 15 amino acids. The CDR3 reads CASSNGDSLLYEQYF. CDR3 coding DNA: TGCGCCAGCAGTAATGGGGACAGTCTCCTCTACGAGCAGTACTTC.

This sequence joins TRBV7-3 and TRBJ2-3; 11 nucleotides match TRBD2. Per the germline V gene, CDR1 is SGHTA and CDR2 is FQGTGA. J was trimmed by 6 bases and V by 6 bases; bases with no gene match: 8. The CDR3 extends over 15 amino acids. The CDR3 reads CASSLAGGPGDTQYF. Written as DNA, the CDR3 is TGTGCCAGCAGTTTAGCGGGAGGGCCGGGTGATACGCAGTATTTT.

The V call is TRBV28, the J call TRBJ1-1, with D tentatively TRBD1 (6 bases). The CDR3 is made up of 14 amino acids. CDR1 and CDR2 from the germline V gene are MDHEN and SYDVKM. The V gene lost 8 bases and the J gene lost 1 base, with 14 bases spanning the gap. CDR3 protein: CASREGGANTEAFF. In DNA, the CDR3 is TGTGCCAGCCGGGAGGGGGGGGCGAACACTGAAGCTTTCTTT.

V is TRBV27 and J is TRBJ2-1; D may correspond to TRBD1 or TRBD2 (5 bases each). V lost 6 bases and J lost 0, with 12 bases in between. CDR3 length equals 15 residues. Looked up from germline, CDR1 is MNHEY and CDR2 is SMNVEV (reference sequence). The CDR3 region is CASRTGTPSYNEQFF. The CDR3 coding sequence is TGTGCCAGCAGAACCGGGACCCCCTCCTACAATGAGCAGTTCTTC.

Here the CDR3 reads CASLLLAGSADTQYF. Written as DNA, the CDR3 is TGTGCCAGCCTACTACTAGCGGGAAGCGCAGATACGCAGTATTTT. The gene calls are TRBV6-1 and TRBJ2-3; TRBD2 matches at 10 bases. V shed 8 bases and J 4 bases; nucleotides not matched to a gene: 9. The germline CDR1 and CDR2 sequences are MNHNS and SASEGT. CDR3 length equals 15 residues.

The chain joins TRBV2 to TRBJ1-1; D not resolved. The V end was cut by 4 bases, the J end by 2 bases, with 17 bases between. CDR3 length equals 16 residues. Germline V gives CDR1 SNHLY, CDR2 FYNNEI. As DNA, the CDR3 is TGTGCCAGCAGTGCGTTCTCAGGAAGCTTTAACACTGAAGCTTTCTTT. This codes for CASSAFSGSFNTEAFF. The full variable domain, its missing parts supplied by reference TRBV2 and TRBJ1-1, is EPEVTQTPSHQVTQMGQEVILRCVPISNHLYFYWYRQILGQKVEFLVSFYNNEISEKSEIFDDQFSVERPDGSNFTLKIRSTKLEDSAMYFCASSAFSGSFNTEAFFGQGTRLTVV.

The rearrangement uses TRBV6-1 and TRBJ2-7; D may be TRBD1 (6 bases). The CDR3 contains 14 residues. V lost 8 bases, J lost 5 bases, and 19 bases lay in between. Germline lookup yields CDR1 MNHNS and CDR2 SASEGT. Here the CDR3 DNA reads TGTGCCAGCTCCCGGGACAATGAGGAGGACGAGCAGTACTTC. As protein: CASSRDNEEDEQYF.

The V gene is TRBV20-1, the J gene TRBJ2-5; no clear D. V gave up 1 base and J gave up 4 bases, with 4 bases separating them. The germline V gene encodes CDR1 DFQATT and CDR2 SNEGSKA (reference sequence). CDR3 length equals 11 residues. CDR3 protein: CSARAGETQYF. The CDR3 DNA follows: TGCAGTGCTAGAGCAGGAGAGACCCAGTACTTC.

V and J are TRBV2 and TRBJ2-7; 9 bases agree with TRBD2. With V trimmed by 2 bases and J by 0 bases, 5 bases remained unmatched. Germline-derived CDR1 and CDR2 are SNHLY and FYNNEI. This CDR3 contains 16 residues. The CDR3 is CASSELLAGNSYEQYF. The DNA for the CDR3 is TGTGCCAGCAGTGAACTTCTAGCGGGGAACTCCTACGAGCAGTACTTC. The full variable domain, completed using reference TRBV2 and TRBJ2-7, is EPEVTQTPSHQVTQMGQEVILRCVPISNHLYFYWYRQILGQKVEFLVSFYNNEISEKSEIFDDQFSVERPDGSNFTLKIRSTKLEDSAMYFCASSELLAGNSYEQYFGPGTRLTVT.

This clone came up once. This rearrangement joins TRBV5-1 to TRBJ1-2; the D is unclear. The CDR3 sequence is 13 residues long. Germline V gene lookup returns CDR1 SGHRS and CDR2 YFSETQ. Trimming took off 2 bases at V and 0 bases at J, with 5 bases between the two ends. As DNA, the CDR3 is TGCGCCAGCAGCTTCACAGCTAACTATGGCTACACCTTC. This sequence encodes CASSFTANYGYTF.

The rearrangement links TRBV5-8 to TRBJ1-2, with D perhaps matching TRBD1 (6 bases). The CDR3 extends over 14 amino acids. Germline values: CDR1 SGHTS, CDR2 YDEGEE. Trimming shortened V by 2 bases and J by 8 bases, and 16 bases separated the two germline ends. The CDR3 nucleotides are TGTGCCAGCAGCTTCGACAGGACCCTCGGAGGCTACACCTTC. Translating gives CASSFDRTLGGYTF.

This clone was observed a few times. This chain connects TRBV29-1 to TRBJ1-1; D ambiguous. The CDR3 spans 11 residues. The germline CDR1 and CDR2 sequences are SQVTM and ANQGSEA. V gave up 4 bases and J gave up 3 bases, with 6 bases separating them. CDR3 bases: TGCAGCGTTGTTTCGGACACTGAAGCTTTCTTT. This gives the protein CSVVSDTEAFF. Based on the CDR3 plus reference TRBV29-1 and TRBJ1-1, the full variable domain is SAVISQKPSRDICQRGTSLTIQCQVDSQVTMMFWYRQQPGQSLTLIATANQGSEATYESGFVIDKFPISRPNLTFSTLTVSNMSPEDSSIYLCSVVSDTEAFFGQGTRLTVV.

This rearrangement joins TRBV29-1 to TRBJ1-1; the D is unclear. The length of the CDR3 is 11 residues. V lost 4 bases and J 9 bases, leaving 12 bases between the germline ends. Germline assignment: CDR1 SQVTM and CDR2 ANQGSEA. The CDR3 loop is CSVGSGPQAFF. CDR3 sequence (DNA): TGCAGCGTTGGCAGTGGACCCCAAGCTTTCTTT.

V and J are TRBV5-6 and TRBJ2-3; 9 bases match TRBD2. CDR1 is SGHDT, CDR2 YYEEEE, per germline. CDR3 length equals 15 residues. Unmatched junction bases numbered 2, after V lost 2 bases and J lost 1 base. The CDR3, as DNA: TGTGCCAGCAGCTTCCGGACTAGCGGCACAGATACGCAGTATTTT. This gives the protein CASSFRTSGTDTQYF. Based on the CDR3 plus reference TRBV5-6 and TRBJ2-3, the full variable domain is DAGVTQSPTHLIKTRGQQVTLRCSPKSGHDTVSWYQQALGQGPQFIFQYYEEEERQRGNFPDRFSGHQFPNYSSELNVNALLLGDSALYLCASSFRTSGTDTQYFGPGTRLTVL.

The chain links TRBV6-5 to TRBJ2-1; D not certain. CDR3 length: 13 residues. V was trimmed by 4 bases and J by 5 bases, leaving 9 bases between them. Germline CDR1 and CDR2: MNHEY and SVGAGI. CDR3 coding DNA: TGTGCCAGCAGTTCTACGGATAACAATGAGCAGTTCTTC. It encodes CASSSTDNNEQFF.

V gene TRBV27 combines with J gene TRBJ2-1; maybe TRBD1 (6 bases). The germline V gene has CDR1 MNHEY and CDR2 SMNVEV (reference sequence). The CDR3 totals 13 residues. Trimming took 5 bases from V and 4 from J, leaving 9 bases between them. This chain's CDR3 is CASSQDSYNEQFF. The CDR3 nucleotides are TGTGCCAGCAGTCAGGACAGTTACAATGAGCAGTTCTTC.

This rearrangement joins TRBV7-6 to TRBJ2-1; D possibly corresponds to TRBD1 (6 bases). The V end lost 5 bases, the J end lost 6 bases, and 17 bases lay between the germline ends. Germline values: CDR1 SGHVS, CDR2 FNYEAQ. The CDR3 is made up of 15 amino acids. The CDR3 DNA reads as TGTGCCAGCAGCACAAAACAGGGTTTAGGCAATGAGCAGTTCTTC. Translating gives CASSTKQGLGNEQFF.

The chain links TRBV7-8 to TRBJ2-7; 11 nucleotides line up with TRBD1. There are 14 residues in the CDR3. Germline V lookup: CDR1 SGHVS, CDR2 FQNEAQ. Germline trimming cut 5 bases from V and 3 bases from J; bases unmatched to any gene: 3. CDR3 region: CASSHGTGGYEQYF. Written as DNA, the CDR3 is TGTGCCAGCAGCCACGGGACAGGGGGCTACGAGCAGTACTTC. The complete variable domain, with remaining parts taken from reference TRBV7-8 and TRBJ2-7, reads GAGVSQSPRYKVAKRGQDVALRCDPISGHVSLFWYQQALGQGPEFLTYFQNEAQLDKSGLPSDRFFAERPEGSVSTLKIQRTQQEDSAVYLCASSHGTGGYEQYFGPGTRLTVT.

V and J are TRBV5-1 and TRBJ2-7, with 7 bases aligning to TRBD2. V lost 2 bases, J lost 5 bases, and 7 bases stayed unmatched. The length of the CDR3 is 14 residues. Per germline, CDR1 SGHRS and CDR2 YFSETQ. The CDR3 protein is CASSFIAGAHEQYF. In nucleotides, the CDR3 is TGCGCCAGCAGCTTTATCGCGGGAGCCCACGAGCAGTACTTC.

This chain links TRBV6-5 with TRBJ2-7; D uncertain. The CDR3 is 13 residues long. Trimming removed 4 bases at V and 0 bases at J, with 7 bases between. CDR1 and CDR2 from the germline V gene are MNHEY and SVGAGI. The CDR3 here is CASSSDASYEQYF. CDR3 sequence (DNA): TGTGCCAGCAGTTCAGACGCCTCCTACGAGCAGTACTTC.

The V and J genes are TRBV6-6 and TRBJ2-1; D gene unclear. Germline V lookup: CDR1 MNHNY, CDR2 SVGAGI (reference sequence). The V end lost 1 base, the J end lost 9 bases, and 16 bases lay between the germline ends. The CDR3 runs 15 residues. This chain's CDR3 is CASSYYVSSASEQFF. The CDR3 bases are TGTGCCAGCAGTTACTATGTCAGTTCGGCAAGTGAGCAGTTCTTC.

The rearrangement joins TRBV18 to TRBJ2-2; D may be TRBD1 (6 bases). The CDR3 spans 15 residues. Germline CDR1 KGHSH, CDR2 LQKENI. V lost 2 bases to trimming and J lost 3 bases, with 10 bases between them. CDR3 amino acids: CASSPGTPDTGELFF. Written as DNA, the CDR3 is TGTGCCAGCTCACCAGGGACACCGGACACCGGGGAGCTGTTTTTT.

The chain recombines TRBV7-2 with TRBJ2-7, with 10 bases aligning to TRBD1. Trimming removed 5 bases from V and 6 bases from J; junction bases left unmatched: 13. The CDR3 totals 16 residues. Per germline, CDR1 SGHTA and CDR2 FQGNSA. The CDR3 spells CASSTQGQGVLREQYF. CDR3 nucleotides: TGTGCCAGCAGCACCCAAGGACAGGGGGTTCTCCGCGAGCAGTACTTC.

The CDR3 here is CASSLEASGIYEQFF. The CDR3, as DNA: TGCGCCAGCAGCTTGGAAGCTAGCGGGATTTATGAGCAGTTCTTC. This rearrangement joins TRBV5-1 to TRBJ2-1; 9 nucleotides match TRBD2. Trimming at V came to 0 bases and at J to 8 bases, leaving 6 bases not matched to a gene. The length of the CDR3 is 15 residues. The germline V gene has CDR1 SGHRS and CDR2 YFSETQ.

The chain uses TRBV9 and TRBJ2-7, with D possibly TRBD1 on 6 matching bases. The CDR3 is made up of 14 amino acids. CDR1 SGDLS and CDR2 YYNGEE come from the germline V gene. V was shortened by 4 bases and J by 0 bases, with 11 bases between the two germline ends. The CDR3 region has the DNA TGTGCCAGCAGCCCACGGACAGACTCCTACGAGCAGTACTTC. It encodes CASSPRTDSYEQYF.